Given below is one T cell receptor (beta chain) in context. Naive CD8 isolation took CD45RO-negative cells positively selected for CCR7 and excluded terminally differentiated effector memory CD45RA+ cells. This sample is drawn from a study of shared clonotypes between healthy human individuals. The CDR3 is 15 residues long. With 4 bases clipped from V and 13 bases from J, the junction kept 13 bases outside the gene matches. Germline V gene lookup returns CDR1 LGHNA and CDR2 YNFKEQ. Authors' analysis steps: Junction-only sequences without quality scores came from ImmunoSEQ, so filtering differed. Only in-frame clones appear in the TCRdb table, and some are missing; sequencing was by immunoSEQ multiplex PCR. That table is the source of V, J and clone size, and D and trimming were worked out from the DNA. The sample includes under 1 million clones, roughly 96% of them seen just once.

Sequencing was done on a sample of naive CD8+ T cells sorted from blood. The clonotype originates from a man aged 30 to 39 in good health. The chain links TRBV4-2 to TRBJ2-1, with 10 bases fitting TRBD2. The CDR3 DNA follows: TGTGCCAGCAGCCGAACCCCCGGACTAGCGGTGGAACAGTTCTTC. Protein sequence: CASSRTPGLAVEQFF.